The entry that follows covers one TCR beta chain sequence. The antigen remains unidentified. TCRdb analysed the 5' RACE reads with MiXCR anew, one entry per CDR3 protein. Of under 300,000 distinct CDR3 sequences listed, less than 7.5% were seen once; the top ten hold around 1%. CDR1 and CDR2 (germline): DFQATT, SNEGSKA (reference sequence). The CDR3 is 11 amino acids. V lost 6 bases, J lost 9 bases, and 14 bases lay in between. These data come from a study of T cells after yellow fever vaccination. Study-wide results and limits: Though weaker, the secondary response peaked faster, on day 5 versus 15. Primary-vaccination clones mostly resurfaced post-booster (under 98% CD4, more than 85% CD8).

This sample comprised CD4+ T cells sorted from PBMCs, obtained on the day of the yellow fever booster vaccination. This receptor was taken from a man aged 30-40 years who received the YFV17D yellow fever vaccine. The chain links TRBV20-1 to TRBJ1-2; no firm D call. CDR3 loop: CSANSPSSYTF. For the CDR3, the DNA is TGCAGTGCAAACTCTCCTTCCAGCTACACCTTC.